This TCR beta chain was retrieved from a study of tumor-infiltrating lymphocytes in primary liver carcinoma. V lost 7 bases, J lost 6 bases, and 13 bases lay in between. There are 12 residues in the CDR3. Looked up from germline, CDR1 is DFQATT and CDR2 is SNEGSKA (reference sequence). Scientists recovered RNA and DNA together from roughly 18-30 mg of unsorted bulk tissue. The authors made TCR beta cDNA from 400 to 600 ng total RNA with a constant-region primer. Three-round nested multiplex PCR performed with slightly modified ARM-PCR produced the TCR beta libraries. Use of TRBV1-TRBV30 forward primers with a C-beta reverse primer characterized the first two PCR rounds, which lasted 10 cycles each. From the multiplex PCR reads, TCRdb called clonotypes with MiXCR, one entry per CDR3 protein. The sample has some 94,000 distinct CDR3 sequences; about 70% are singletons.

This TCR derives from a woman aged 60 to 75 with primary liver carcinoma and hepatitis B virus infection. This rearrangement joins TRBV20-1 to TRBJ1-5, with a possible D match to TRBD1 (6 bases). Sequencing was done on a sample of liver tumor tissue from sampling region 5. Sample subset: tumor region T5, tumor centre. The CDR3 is CSVTGSGQPQHF. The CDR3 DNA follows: TGCAGTGTCACAGGGTCGGGTCAGCCCCAGCATTTT.